A selection of T cell receptor beta chains follows, all from one sample in a study of identical twins. TCRdb processed the 5' RACE reads anew with MiXCR; each CDR3 protein has one entry. The sample includes 400,000 to 650,000 distinct CDR3 sequences, about 20% of them seen just once. This sample was also put to use in a study of T cells expressing NK-cell markers.

The sequenced sample was CD4+ T cells sorted from blood. These receptors were collected from a woman between 18 and 29 years old in good health. CDR3s include the opening cysteine and the closing phenylalanine or tryptophan. Fields, in order: V gene, clone size, D gene, J gene, CDR3 protein, CDR3 DNA. A D gene is named only where the DNA matches it firmly. Clone size is not always given. Where it is, it says once, few, many or a class for expanded clones.

TRBV7-8	few	TRBD2	TRBJ2-7	CASSSFGRPAYEQYF	TGTGCCAGCAGCTCGTTCGGGAGGCCCGCCTACGAGCAGTACTTC
TRBV11-2	NA	NA	TRBJ2-1	CASSLPASSYNEQFF	TGTGCCAGCAGCTTACCGGCGAGCTCCTACAATGAGCAGTTCTTC
TRBV23-1	few	NA	TRBJ2-3	CASSQLRYRASTDTQYF	TGCGCCAGCAGTCAATTACGATACAGGGCAAGCACAGATACGCAGTATTTT
TRBV12-3/TRBV12-4	NA	NA	TRBJ2-1	CASSSITRDEQFF	TGTGCCAGCAGTTCCATTACTAGAGATGAGCAGTTCTTC
TRBV18	few	TRBD1	TRBJ2-7	CASSPQTGQPSYEQYF	TGTGCCAGCTCACCCCAGACAGGGCAACCCTCCTACGAGCAGTACTTC
TRBV9	few	TRBD1	TRBJ2-2	CASTRWTGSTGELFF	TGTGCCAGCACTAGATGGACAGGCTCTACCGGGGAGCTGTTTTTT
TRBV4-3	few	TRBD1	TRBJ2-7	CASSQPGQGMSEQYF	TGCGCCAGCAGCCAACCGGGACAGGGGATGTCCGAGCAGTACTTC
TRBV5-1	NA	NA	TRBJ2-3	CASKADGGTDTQYF	TGCGCCAGCAAGGCGGACGGTGGCACAGATACGCAGTATTTT
TRBV20-1	many	TRBD2	TRBJ2-1	CSARGLAGRSYNEQFF	TGCAGTGCTAGGGGACTAGCGGGGCGCTCCTACAATGAGCAGTTCTTC
TRBV20-1	many	NA	TRBJ2-7	CSAYDVGGEQYF	TGCAGTGCTTACGACGTTGGAGGTGAGCAGTACTTC
TRBV5-8	NA	TRBD2	TRBJ2-3	CASTLGTSGTTDTQYF	TGTGCCAGCACCTTGGGGACTAGCGGGACCACAGATACGCAGTATTTT
TRBV4-2	NA	TRBD1	TRBJ2-5	CASGPGGTGEETQYF	TGTGCCAGCGGCCCGGGGGGGACAGGGGAAGAGACCCAGTACTTC
TRBV6-5	few	TRBD1	TRBJ1-6	CASSFGQGRRSPLHF	TGTGCCAGCAGTTTCGGACAGGGGAGGCGCTCACCCCTCCACTTT
TRBV15	NA	NA	TRBJ2-7	CATSRDKGRIRGGSYEQYF	TGTGCCACCAGCAGAGATAAGGGACGGATTAGGGGAGGCTCCTACGAGCAGTACTTC
TRBV10-3	few	TRBD2	TRBJ2-1	CAISEEGLPNNNEQFF	TGTGCCATCAGTGAGGAGGGACTACCCAACAACAATGAGCAGTTCTTC
TRBV3-1	NA	NA	TRBJ2-1	CASSPAGMREQFF	TGTGCCAGCAGCCCGGCCGGAATGAGAGAGCAGTTCTTC
TRBV4-1	NA	NA	TRBJ2-1	CASSQGRGGPYEQFF	TGCGCCAGCAGCCAAGGGAGGGGAGGCCCGTATGAGCAGTTCTTC
TRBV7-2	NA	NA	TRBJ2-1	CASSRGSQSNEQFF	TGTGCCAGCTCCCGGGGTAGCCAGAGCAATGAGCAGTTCTTC
TRBV7-6	NA	NA	TRBJ2-1	CASSPRPANAEQFF	TGTGCCAGCAGCCCCCGCCCTGCGAATGCTGAGCAGTTCTTC
TRBV27	few	NA	TRBJ1-4	CASSLAGPNEKLFF	TGTGCCAGCAGTTTAGCGGGACCCAATGAAAAACTGTTTTTT
TRBV29-1	few	TRBD1	TRBJ2-5	CSVEDWTGEETQYF	TGCAGCGTTGAAGATTGGACAGGGGAAGAGACCCAGTACTTC
TRBV12-3/TRBV12-4	few	TRBD2	TRBJ2-1	CACSLGLAGGKKHNEQFF	TGTGCCTGCAGTTTGGGACTAGCGGGAGGAAAAAAACACAATGAGCAGTTCTTC
TRBV6-1	NA	NA	TRBJ1-6	CASSEGRTDSPLHF	TGTGCCAGCAGTGAAGGTAGGACAGACTCACCCCTCCACTTT
TRBV7-3	once	TRBD2	TRBJ2-2	CASSPGLAGIGRELFF	TGTGCCAGCAGCCCGGGACTAGCGGGGATAGGTCGGGAGCTGTTTTTT
TRBV24-1	NA	TRBD2	TRBJ2-1	CATSVFGLAGGAYNEQFF	TGTGCCACCAGTGTCTTTGGACTAGCGGGGGGAGCCTACAATGAGCAGTTCTTC
TRBV7-2	NA	TRBD2	TRBJ2-1	CASRSQGTSGIPQEQFF	TGTGCCAGCAGGTCCCAGGGGACTAGCGGGATTCCTCAGGAGCAGTTCTTC
TRBV5-4	NA	NA	TRBJ2-1	CASSYNMASGGLSSYNEQFF	TGTGCCAGCAGCTATAATATGGCTAGTGGGGGGTTAAGCTCCTACAATGAGCAGTTCTTC
TRBV5-1	many	NA	TRBJ2-7	CASSQEAYEQYF	TGCGCCAGCAGCCAGGAGGCCTACGAGCAGTACTTC
TRBV7-9	few	NA	TRBJ2-5	CASSSPPEGNGETQYF	TGTGCCAGCAGCTCTCCTCCCGAGGGGAACGGGGAGACCCAGTACTTC
TRBV20-1	NA	TRBD1	TRBJ1-1	CSARRGAFTEAFF	TGCAGTGCCCGCAGGGGGGCATTTACTGAAGCTTTCTTT
TRBV4-3	few	NA	TRBJ2-4	CASSQEKELVGKNIQYF	TGCGCCAGCAGCCAAGAGAAGGAACTGGTCGGCAAAAACATTCAGTACTTC
TRBV2	NA	TRBD1	TRBJ1-2	CASSDSDRGGPITF	TGTGCCAGCAGTGATTCCGACAGGGGGGGTCCTATCACCTTC
TRBV20-1	NA	NA	TRBJ2-1	CSARVPGVNEQFF	TGCAGTGCTAGAGTTCCGGGGGTCAATGAGCAGTTCTTC
TRBV6-5	many	NA	TRBJ1-6	CASSSQGISFLNSPLHF	TGTGCCAGCAGTTCTCAGGGCATTTCGTTCCTTAATTCACCCCTCCACTTT
TRBV2	few	TRBD2	TRBJ2-1	CASKKRLAGDNEQFF	TGTGCCAGCAAAAAAAGACTAGCGGGCGACAATGAGCAGTTCTTC
TRBV5-5	NA	NA	TRBJ2-7	CASSLQTVSYEQYF	TGTGCCAGCAGCTTACAGACAGTGAGCTACGAGCAGTACTTC
TRBV7-2	NA	TRBD2	TRBJ2-1	CASSLDSGRRKGEQFF	TGTGCCAGCAGCTTAGACAGCGGGAGAAGGAAGGGTGAGCAGTTCTTC
TRBV5-1	NA	TRBD1	TRBJ2-7	CASRPHTGDEQYF	TGCGCCAGCCGGCCTCATACAGGGGACGAGCAGTACTTC
TRBV3-1	few	NA	TRBJ2-7	CASSQDRVRGREQYF	TGTGCCAGCAGCCAAGACCGGGTCAGGGGCCGCGAGCAGTACTTC
TRBV5-5	NA	NA	TRBJ2-5	CASSLYSEETQYF	TGTGCCAGCAGCTTGTACAGTGAAGAGACCCAGTACTTC